This TCR beta chain was identified in a study of CD4 and CD8 cells across lung adenocarcinoma regions. The patients had localized lung adenocarcinoma, a non-small cell subtype. CDR3 size: 16 residues. Germline CDR1 and CDR2: ENHRY and SYGVKD. One entry per CDR3 protein, called by TCRdb with MiXCR from the PCR reads. The sample consists of under 30,000 distinct CDR3 sequences, 53% of them appearing once. For this clonotype: One junction end disagrees with the germline gene, perhaps due to a read error.

The V and J genes are TRBV10-3 and TRBJ2-3; D perhaps matches TRBD2 (6 bases). The TCR was taken from a male donor with lung adenocarcinoma. The CD4 and CD8 labels of this study may be unreliable. Sequenced material: CD8+ T cells from the center of a lung tumor. This chain's CDR3 is CVSRVAGLWGKNMQYF. The CDR3 bases are TGTGTGAGCCGCGTCGCGGGGCTGTGGGGCAAAAACATGCAGTATTTC.